The rows below give T cell receptor beta chains drawn from one sample of a study of low-dose radiotherapy and immunotherapy resistance in tumors. TCRdb redid the calling of the reads with MiXCR, one entry per CDR3 protein. The data show about 80,000 distinct CDR3 sequences, over 15% seen once. The input for sequencing was PBMCs, taken after low-dose radiotherapy plus immunotherapy. The receptor source for this set is a male donor with prostate cancer. CDR3s include the opening cysteine and the closing phenylalanine or tryptophan. Each record gives: V gene, clone size, D gene, J gene, CDR3 DNA, CDR3 protein. D genes are given only for firm matches. Size values are once, few and many counts, or a class for expanded clones, and some rows have none.

TRBV11-2	many	-	TRBJ2-4	TGTGCCAGCAGCTTAGATACAGGTGGGGACATTCAGTACTTC	CASSLDTGGDIQYF
TRBV28	many	TRBD1	TRBJ1-4	TGTGCCACCCTTAGGGGGACAGCTGAAAAACTGTTTTTT	CATLRGTAEKLFF
TRBV29-1	many	-	TRBJ2-3	TGCAGCGTTGAAGAGGGGTCGGTTACGCAGTATTTT	CSVEEGSVTQYF
TRBV28	many	-	TRBJ2-7	TGTGCCAGCAGTTTTCAGGGGCTCCTGAACGAGCAGTACTTC	CASSFQGLLNEQYF
TRBV9	many	-	TRBJ2-1	TGTGCCAGCCGGACGACGGGAGACAATGAGCAGTTCTTC	CASRTTGDNEQFF
TRBV30	-	-	TRBJ1-2	TGTGCCTGCCGGGGAGGGACCAATGGCTACACCTTC	CACRGGTNGYTF
TRBV30	few	-	TRBJ1-1	TGTGCCTGGAGAGCAGGGCGGCACGCTGAAGCTTTCTTT	CAWRAGRHAEAFF
TRBV29-1	many	-	TRBJ1-3	TGCAGCGTTGTTATGGTACAGGCGGAAGGAAACACCATATATTTT	CSVVMVQAEGNTIYF
TRBV13	many	-	TRBJ2-1	TGTGCCAGCAGCAAGAACAATGAGCAGTTCTTC	CASSKNNEQFF
TRBV7-2	many	-	TRBJ2-3	TGTGCCAGCAGTATCTACGGACCAGATACGCAGTATTTT	CASSIYGPDTQYF